These T cell receptor beta chains were read from a single sample in a study of blood T cell repertoires in COVID-19. Method: immunoSEQ multiplex PCR; TCRdb's copy keeps in-frame clones and lacks some. The data hold around 140,000 clones, with more than 60% observed a single time. Source material: peripheral blood. These receptor sequences come from a woman aged 60-75 years with acute or convalescent COVID-19. Each CDR3 is given with its conserved first and last residue. Fields, in order: D gene, J gene, clone size, V gene, CDR3 DNA, CDR3 protein. A D gene is named only where the DNA matches it firmly. Size is omitted from some rows. Given values are once, few, many or a class for expanded clones.

.	TRBJ2-7	few	TRBV6-1	TGTGCCAGCAGTGAGTTTCAGGGGGGTCGCTACGAGCAGTACTTC	CASSEFQGGRYEQYF
TRBD1	TRBJ1-5	.	TRBV28	TGTGCCAGCAGTTTCTCGCAGGGGGTGAATCAGCCCCAGCATTTT	CASSFSQGVNQPQHF
.	TRBJ1-4	.	TRBV2	TGTGCCAGCATAACCCCAGGGGAAGGAAATGAAAAACTGTTTTTT	CASITPGEGNEKLFF
TRBD1	TRBJ2-1	.	TRBV20-1	TGCAGTGCCAGTGGGGCGGGACAGGGCTACAATGAGCAGTTCTTC	CSASGAGQGYNEQFF
.	TRBJ2-7	.	TRBV15	TGTGCCACCAGCAGAGGTCGTCCGGGGGGCCGACTTGCCGAGCAGTACTTC	CATSRGRPGGRLAEQYF
.	TRBJ1-2	.	TRBV7-8	TGTGCCAGCAGCTTAGCGAGGACAGTCCGGGATGGCTACACCTTC	CASSLARTVRDGYTF
TRBD1	TRBJ2-1	.	TRBV5-1	TGCGCCAGCAGTGACAGGGGGGTAGGTGAGCAGTTCTTC	CASSDRGVGEQFF
TRBD1	TRBJ1-6	.	TRBV9	TGTGCCAGCAGCGTGGGGGACAGCACCTATTCACCCCTCCACTTT	CASSVGDSTYSPLHF
.	TRBJ2-7	.	TRBV11-2	TGTGCCAGCAGCTTAGGTGGGAGCGCGAGCGAGCAGTACTTC	CASSLGGSASEQYF
TRBD2	TRBJ2-5	.	TRBV4-2	TGTGCCAGCAGCCGGGGACTAGCGGGAGGGCCGGTAGAGGAGACCCAGTACTTC	CASSRGLAGGPVEETQYF
TRBD1	TRBJ1-1	.	TRBV23-1	TGCGCCAGCAGCCTGATTTCTACCGGGACAGGGCCTGAAGCTTTCTTT	CASSLISTGTGPEAFF
TRBD2	TRBJ2-2	.	TRBV10-3	TGTGCCGCGCAGGGACTAGCCCAGGCCGGGGAGCTGTTTTTT	CAAQGLAQAGELFF
TRBD1	TRBJ2-2	many	TRBV27	TGTGCCAGCATTAATAAGGGGACAGGGGAAAACACCGGGGAGCTGTTTTTT	CASINKGTGENTGELFF
.	TRBJ2-7	.	TRBV7-3	TGTGCCAGCAGCTTAACTTCCCCAGGGCCCTACGAGCAGTACTTC	CASSLTSPGPYEQYF
.	TRBJ2-7	.	TRBV7-2	TGTGCCAGCAGTCTGAGATTGACATTCACCTACGAGCAGTACTTC	CASSLRLTFTYEQYF
TRBD1	TRBJ1-6	.	TRBV5-1	TGCGCCAGCAGCGACGGGGACAGGGACCATAATTCACCCCTCCACTTT	CASSDGDRDHNSPLHF
TRBD2	TRBJ2-3	.	TRBV29-1	TGCAGCGTTGTTAGACTAGCGCACACAGATACGCAGTATTTT	CSVVRLAHTDTQYF
.	TRBJ2-7	.	TRBV4-1	TGCGCCAGCAGCCAAGAAATGGCTGATCTCTACGAGCAGTACTTC	CASSQEMADLYEQYF
.	TRBJ1-1	.	TRBV5-1	TGCGCCAGCAGCTCCGGGTTCGGGTATGAAGCTTTCTTT	CASSSGFGYEAFF
.	TRBJ1-1	.	TRBV28	TGTGTCAGCAGTTTATCTGGGACTCCCCGATTGGCTTTCTTT	CVSSLSGTPRLAFF
TRBD2	TRBJ2-1	.	TRBV28	TGTGCCAGCAGTTTTACTAGCGGGAGAGCCTACAATGAGCAGTTCTTC	CASSFTSGRAYNEQFF
TRBD2	TRBJ2-1	.	TRBV13	TGTGCCAGCAGCTGGGGACTAGACAGCAATGAGCAGTTCTTC	CASSWGLDSNEQFF
TRBD2	TRBJ2-3	once	TRBV3-1/TRBV3-2	TGTGCCAGCAGCCTTGGGGGGACTATTGGGGATACGCAGTATTTT	CASSLGGTIGDTQYF
.	TRBJ2-4	.	TRBV19	TGTGCCAGTAGTACTTGGACAGCCATAGCCAAAAACATTCAGTACTTC	CASSTWTAIAKNIQYF
.	TRBJ1-2	.	TRBV5-1	TGCGCCAGCAGCTCGCAGGGGACTAACTATGGCTACACCTTC	CASSSQGTNYGYTF
TRBD2	TRBJ2-1	.	TRBV10-3	TGTGCCATCAGTGAGTCTGGTAGCGGGAGGGGAGGGAATGAGCAGTTCTTC	CAISESGSGRGGNEQFF
.	TRBJ1-5	.	TRBV10-3	TGTGCCATCAGTGAGAATAGGGGGACCCAGGCCCAGCATTTT	CAISENRGTQAQHF
.	TRBJ1-1	.	TRBV2	TGTGCCAGCCCGGTTTCGGGGAACACTGAAGCTTTCTTT	CASPVSGNTEAFF
.	TRBJ2-1	.	TRBV27	TGTGCCAGCAGCCTCCTGAGAGGAGGGCCGCGCTACAATGAGCAGTTCTTC	CASSLLRGGPRYNEQFF
TRBD2	TRBJ2-7	.	TRBV29-1	TGCAGCGTTGCTAGCGGTGAGGAGCAGTACTTC	CSVASGEEQYF
TRBD1	TRBJ1-2	.	TRBV19	TGTGCCAGCGCCGGGACAGGGGGCTATGGCTACACCTTC	CASAGTGGYGYTF
TRBD1	TRBJ1-2	.	TRBV27	TGTGCCAGCAGTTTAACCCGACAGGGTGGCTACACCTTC	CASSLTRQGGYTF
TRBD2	TRBJ2-3	.	TRBV9	TGTGCCAGCAGCTTTCTAGCGGGAGGGCCAGATACGCAGTATTTT	CASSFLAGGPDTQYF
TRBD1	TRBJ2-1	.	TRBV5-6	TGTGCCAGCAGCTTGGCCGGGACAGGGGATGAGTTCTTC	CASSLAGTGDEFF
TRBD2	TRBJ2-1	.	TRBV5-1	TGCGCCAGCAGCTTGGCCTGGGCGGGAGGGTACAATGAGCAGTTCTTC	CASSLAWAGGYNEQFF
TRBD2	TRBJ2-3	.	TRBV10-2	TGCGCCAGCAGTGGGACTAGCGGGATTACGCAGTATTTT	CASSGTSGITQYF
.	TRBJ2-5	.	TRBV4-2	TGTGCCAGCAGCCGACACTCTGAAGAGACCCAGTACTTC	CASSRHSEETQYF
TRBD1	TRBJ1-2	.	TRBV5-4	TGTGCCAGCAGCCCGGGACAGGGGAGCGGCTACACCTTC	CASSPGQGSGYTF
TRBD2	TRBJ2-2	.	TRBV24-1	TGTGCCACCAGTGACCCGGGACTAGCGGAACCGAACACCGGGGAGCTGTTTTTT	CATSDPGLAEPNTGELFF